The present T cell receptor (beta chain) was sequenced within a study of CXCR4 blockade with PD-1 therapy in pancreatic cancer. Study observations and caveats: Clone frequency correlated with its number of distinct nucleotide rearrangements. Survival did not correlate with tumor clonality, which averaged 0.14 versus 0.05.

The CDR3 totals 14 residues. In germline, CDR1 is SGDLS, CDR2 YYNGEE. Losses at the gene ends were 4 bases for V and 7 bases for J; bases not matched to a gene: 8. These archived tumors were resected from patients never given neoadjuvant therapy beforehand. This clone is medium-sized (0.01 to 0.1%) by share. As yet, its antigen is unknown. The data were produced by immunoSEQ multiplex PCR, yet TCRdb's version contains in-frame clones alone and is incomplete. Of about 17,000 clones detected, around 72% appear once; the ten largest clones hold under 7.5%. The TCR sequence derives from a human donor with pancreatic ductal adenocarcinoma. Sequenced: tumor tissue. The chain carries TRBV9 and TRBJ1-2, with TRBD1 matching 9 bases. In DNA, the CDR3 is TGTGCCAGCAGCCCCACAGGGGGCAGGAGTGGCTACACCTTC. It is translated as CASSPTGGRSGYTF.